The table lists the clone carrying this T cell receptor beta chain with many counts. The antigen remains unidentified. The V gene's germline CDR1 is MDHEN and CDR2 SYDVKM. V lost 3 bases to trimming and J lost 0 bases; unmatched junction nucleotides: 8. The CDR3 length is 17 residues. The data are from a study of T cells after posttransplantation cyclophosphamide. Study-wide results and caveats: Skin or GI-infiltrating T cells shared few TRB sequences with blood.

Treatment was busulfan-fludarabine conditioning, a marrow graft, and cyclophosphamide on days +3 and +4. Produced via immunoSEQ multiplex PCR; TCRdb's table is partial and in-frame only. The table lists tens of thousands of clones, no singletons, with 1.5% to 2% in the top ten. Specimen: PBMCs, collected after allogeneic stem cell transplant with posttransplant cyclophosphamide. The chain combines TRBV28 with TRBJ1-3; 7 bases line up with TRBD1. The clonotype originates from a male patient aged 18 to 35 who received an allogeneic stem cell transplant from a related donor, was CMV-positive, and had no GVHD. Some T cells may be transferred from the graft donor. In nucleotides, the CDR3 is TGTGCCAGCAGTTTCCCCCCGACAGGGCACTCTGGAAACACCATATATTTT. It translates to CASSFPPTGHSGNTIYF.